This TCR beta chain is from a study of control samples from healthy donors and cancer patients. TCRdb's copy holds only in-frame clones and misses some; the assay was immunoSEQ multiplex PCR. This table holds about 96,000 clones, approximately 95% found once. This CDR3 has 15 residues. Deletions cut 6 bases from V and 0 bases from J, with 14 bases between. Per germline, CDR1 MNHEY and CDR2 SMNVEV (reference sequence). The clonotype originates from a man between 18 and 35 years old in good health. Sample: blood. This sequence joins TRBV27 and TRBJ1-1; D is possibly TRBD1 (6 bases). The CDR3 sequence: CASRLTGMVNTEAFF. The CDR3 DNA reads as TGTGCCAGCAGGTTAACAGGGATGGTGAACACTGAAGCTTTCTTT.